The next 26 T cell receptor beta chains were all read from a single sample in a study of early T cells in non-severe SARS-CoV-2 infection. TCRdb processed the 5' RACE reads anew with MiXCR; each CDR3 protein has one entry. The sample has roughly 62,000 distinct CDR3 sequences, 7% to 8% seen once. Sequenced material: whole blood. The receptors here all came from an adult who was a healthcare worker with PCR-confirmed SARS-CoV-2 infection or an uninfected control (not recorded which).

This clonotype was detected many times. This chain's CDR3 is CASSTPLRGYGYTF. The CDR3 DNA sequence: TGTGCCAGCAGCACCCCGCTACGGGGCTATGGCTACACCTTC. J is TRBJ1-2 and V is TRBV5-6; D gene unclear. This CDR3 is built from 14 residues. Trimming cost V 4 bases and J 4 bases, with 14 bases left between them. Germline CDR1 and CDR2: SGHDT and YYEEEE.

The V call is TRBV6-5, the J call TRBJ2-1; unclear D gene. The V gene's germline CDR1 is MNHEY and CDR2 SVGAGI. The V and J ends lost 1 base and 7 bases respectively, with 5 bases between them. The CDR3 covers 12 residues. The CDR3 spells CASSYLDNEQFF. CDR3 DNA: TGTGCCAGCAGTTACTTAGATAATGAGCAGTTCTTC.

This chain joins TRBV5-1 and TRBJ1-2, with D uncertain. Germline CDR1 SGHRS, CDR2 YFSETQ. V was pared by 4 bases and J by 6 bases, with 7 bases between. The length of the CDR3 is 11 residues. The DNA of the CDR3 is TGCGCCAGCAGCCCCGGCGATGGCTACACCTTC. It translates to CASSPGDGYTF. Using reference TRBV5-1 and TRBJ1-2 for the parts outside the CDR3, the full variable domain is KAGVTQTPRYLIKTRGQQVTLSCSPISGHRSVSWYQQTPGQGLQFLFEYFSETQRNKGNFPGRFSGRQFSNSRSEMNVSTLELGDSALYLCASSPGDGYTFGSGTRLTVV.

This clonotype turned up a few times. The chain joins TRBV11-2 to TRBJ2-1, with TRBD2 matching over 7 bases. Germline trimming cut 7 bases from V and 0 bases from J; bases unmatched to any gene: 6. In germline, CDR1 is SGHAT, CDR2 FQNNGV. The CDR3 covers 15 residues. The CDR3 is CASTPSSGSYNEQFF. The DNA for the CDR3 is TGTGCCAGCACGCCTTCTAGCGGCTCCTACAATGAGCAGTTCTTC.

The chain couples TRBV7-8 to TRBJ2-7; D may be TRBD1 (5 bases). CDR3 length equals 14 residues. V was cut by 4 bases and J by 5 bases, with 15 bases left in between. CDR1 and CDR2 (germline): SGHVS, FQNEAQ. CDR3 sequence reads: CASSSHRTWDEQYF. In nucleotides, the CDR3 is TGTGCCAGCAGCTCGCACAGGACCTGGGACGAGCAGTACTTC. The whole variable domain, remainder taken from reference TRBV7-8 and TRBJ2-7, is GAGVSQSPRYKVAKRGQDVALRCDPISGHVSLFWYQQALGQGPEFLTYFQNEAQLDKSGLPSDRFFAERPEGSVSTLKIQRTQQEDSAVYLCASSSHRTWDEQYFGPGTRLTVT.

The chain is built from TRBV23-1 and TRBJ2-7; the D gene is possibly TRBD2 (6 bases). Being an ORF, TRBV23-1 has a function that is uncertain. Trimming removed 4 bases from V and 5 bases from J, with 15 bases in between. CDR3 size: 14 residues. The CDR3 coding sequence is TGCGCCAGCAGTCCGGGGGAAGCTCGGCACGAGCAGTACTTC. Translation: CASSPGEARHEQYF.

This clonotype was seen ten or more times. The chain joins TRBV18 to TRBJ2-7, with D unresolved. V lost 3 bases and J 3 bases, leaving 12 bases between the germline ends. Germline values: CDR1 KGHSH, CDR2 LQKENI. This CDR3 region has 14 residues. The CDR3 sequence is CASSPSGVVYEQYF. CDR3 bases: TGTGCCAGCTCACCGTCAGGTGTGGTCTACGAGCAGTACTTC.

This rearrangement joins TRBV7-6 to TRBJ2-2; TRBD2 aligns across 12 bases. The CDR3 loop spans 18 amino acids. From germline, CDR1 is SGHVS and CDR2 FNYEAQ. V dropped 5 bases and J dropped 3; count of bases not matched to a gene: 10. The CDR3 DNA follows: TGTGCCAGCAGCAGAAGACCTAGCGGGAGGGACTACACCGGGGAGCTGTTTTTT. Translating it yields CASSRRPSGRDYTGELFF.

This clonotype was seen at least ten times. The chain has TRBV9 and TRBJ1-1; TRBD1 is a possible D gene (6 bases). The V and J ends lost 2 bases and 3 bases respectively, with 8 bases between them. The CDR3 covers 13 residues. Per germline, CDR1 SGDLS and CDR2 YYNGEE. The chain's CDR3 is CASSVGGHTEAFF. CDR3 nucleotides: TGTGCCAGCAGCGTGGGGGGGCACACTGAAGCTTTCTTT.

This clonotype has at least ten counts. The chain joins TRBV28 to TRBJ2-1; 8 bases fit TRBD2. The CDR3 totals 14 residues. With V trimmed by 6 bases and J by 5 bases, 6 bases remained unmatched. Germline lookup yields CDR1 MDHEN and CDR2 SYDVKM. CDR3 nucleotide sequence: TGTGCCAGCAGCCGCGGGGGGAACAACAATGAGCAGTTCTTC. As protein: CASSRGGNNNEQFF.

The sample holds a few counts of this clonotype. The V gene is TRBV12-3 or TRBV12-4, the J gene TRBJ2-1, with D possibly being TRBD1 (6 bases). The CDR3 totals 12 residues. V dropped 5 bases and J dropped 8 bases, with 10 bases sitting between them. CDR3 sequence: CASSPQGYEQFF. The CDR3 nucleotides read TGTGCCAGCAGTCCACAGGGTTATGAGCAGTTCTTC.

This clonotype was counted ten times or more. This chain joins TRBV5-6 and TRBJ2-1; 13 nucleotides match TRBD2. The CDR3 runs 18 residues. Germline trimming cut 0 bases from V and 5 bases from J; bases unmatched to any gene: 8. Per the germline V gene, CDR1 is SGHDT and CDR2 is YYEEEE. The chain's CDR3 is CASSLVGLAGFFDNEQFF. CDR3 DNA: TGTGCCAGCAGCTTGGTGGGACTAGCGGGATTTTTCGACAATGAGCAGTTCTTC.

This clonotype was detected ten times or more. The V gene is TRBV25-1, the J gene TRBJ1-5, with D uncertain. Trimming stripped 4 bases from V and 0 bases from J, with 10 bases between. The CDR3 totals 15 residues. Germline loops: CDR1 MGHDK, CDR2 SYGVNS. This CDR3 reads CASSARTVSNQPQHF. The CDR3, as DNA: TGTGCCAGCAGTGCCCGGACGGTTAGCAATCAGCCCCAGCATTTT.

This clonotype has ten or more counts. This sequence joins TRBV7-6 and TRBJ2-7; 11 nucleotides agree with TRBD2. Germline V gene lookup returns CDR1 SGHVS and CDR2 FNYEAQ. The CDR3 is made up of 14 amino acids. The trim removed 3 bases at V and 2 bases at J, leaving 0 bases unmatched. In DNA, the CDR3 is TGTGCCAGCAGCTTTAGCGGGAGGGCCTACGAGCAGTACTTC. Protein sequence: CASSFSGRAYEQYF.

V gene TRBV7-2 combines with J gene TRBJ2-3, with a tentative D call TRBD2 (6 bases). Germline assignment: CDR1 SGHTA and CDR2 FQGNSA. Trimming cost V 6 bases and J 2 bases, with 15 bases left between them. CDR3 length equals 15 residues. In DNA form, the CDR3 reads TGTACCAGCAGTACCATCGGGAGCCCCACAGATACGCAGTATTTT. Its protein product is CTSSTIGSPTDTQYF.

This clonotype has a handful of counts. CDR3 bases: TGCGCCAGCAGCCAAGAATACAGGGGGCGAGCCTCTCGAAGCAATCAGCCCCAGCATTTT. It yields the protein CASSQEYRGRASRSNQPQHF. The gene calls are TRBV4-1 and TRBJ1-5, with TRBD1 matching 9 bases. The V gene's germline CDR1 is MGHRA and CDR2 YSYEKL. The CDR3 sequence is 20 residues long. Germline trimming cut 0 bases from V and 1 base from J; bases unmatched to any gene: 13.

Ten or more counts support this clonotype. The chain uses TRBV6-1 and TRBJ2-7; a weak D match, TRBD2 (5 bases). V was clipped by 4 bases and J by 0 bases, with 13 bases between them. Looked up from germline, CDR1 is MNHNS and CDR2 is SASEGT. The CDR3 is 15 residues long. The CDR3 is CASSAYTAGSYEQYF. The CDR3 DNA reads TGTGCCAGCAGTGCCTATACGGCGGGCTCCTACGAGCAGTACTTC.

This clonotype was counted between two and nine times. This sequence joins TRBV3-1 and TRBJ2-1; D possibly uses TRBD1 or TRBD2 (7 bases each). This CDR3 is 12 amino acids long. From germline, CDR1 is LGHDT and CDR2 YNNKEL (reference sequence). The ends were cut back, 8 bases at V and 10 bases at J, with 15 bases in the middle. The CDR3 spells CASRRQGGEQFF. In DNA, the CDR3 is TGTGCCAGCCGGAGACAGGGAGGGGAGCAGTTCTTC.

This clonotype was seen a few times. The chain has TRBV9 and TRBJ2-5; 7 bases map to TRBD1. Germline CDR1 is SGDLS and CDR2 is YYNGEE. The CDR3 length is 16 residues. Trimming removed 3 bases from V and 1 base from J; junction bases left unmatched: 9. The CDR3 sequence: CASSADLTGPQETQYF. The DNA for the CDR3 is TGTGCCAGCAGCGCAGACCTGACAGGGCCCCAAGAGACCCAGTACTTC.

This clonotype came up a few times. The chain couples TRBV7-8 to TRBJ2-7, with 10 bases lining up with TRBD2. Germline V CDR1 and CDR2: SGHVS, FQNEAQ. The J segment lost 1 base and the V segment lost 5 bases, leaving 17 bases of the junction unmatched. This CDR3 is built from 19 residues. The CDR3 bases are TGTGCCAGCAGCCTACACCCCGGACTAGCGGCCGAGGGGTCCTACGAGCAGTACTTC. Its translation is CASSLHPGLAAEGSYEQYF.

This clonotype came up many times. This chain's CDR3 is CASSLGGSIEDTQYF. Here the CDR3 DNA reads TGTGCCAGCAGCTTAGGAGGGAGTATTGAAGATACGCAGTATTTT. The V gene is TRBV7-9, the J gene TRBJ2-3; tentatively, D is TRBD2 (5 bases). Between the trimmed V and J ends, which lost 1 base and 5 bases, there was a span of 13 bases. This CDR3 has 15 residues. CDR1 is SEHNR and CDR2 is FQNEAQ in the germline V gene (reference sequence).

This clonotype was seen at least ten times. The chain uses TRBV4-2 and TRBJ2-2, with D uncertain. The CDR3 length is 17 residues. Germline CDR1 and CDR2: LGHNA and YNFKEQ. V lost 2 bases and J 0 bases, leaving 13 bases between the germline ends. The CDR3 nucleotides are TGTGCCAGCAGCCAACCTCAAGGGTCCTCGAACACCGGGGAGCTGTTTTTT. This translates into CASSQPQGSSNTGELFF.

This clonotype was observed many times. The chain employs TRBV12-3 or TRBV12-4 and TRBJ2-1; no clear D gene. The ends were cut back, 4 bases at V and 2 bases at J, with 12 bases in the middle. The CDR3 is 15 residues long. The CDR3 here is CASSYRRVPYNEQFF. The CDR3 nucleotides read TGTGCCAGCAGTTACCGTCGGGTCCCCTACAATGAGCAGTTCTTC.

This clonotype came up a few times. J is TRBJ2-3 and V is TRBV4-1, with TRBD2 matching over 10 bases. The V segment lost 0 bases and the J segment 4 bases; nucleotides outside the gene matches: 13. CDR1 is MGHRA, CDR2 YSYEKL, per germline. This CDR3 spans 19 amino acids. The CDR3 loop is CASSQDGRTSGVRADTQYF. In DNA, the CDR3 is TGCGCCAGCAGCCAAGATGGGCGGACTAGCGGAGTCCGGGCAGATACGCAGTATTTT.

The chain joins TRBV20-1 to TRBJ1-2, with D unresolved. V was trimmed by 5 bases and J by 3 bases, leaving 13 bases between them. CDR1 and CDR2 (germline): DFQATT, SNEGSKA (reference sequence). The CDR3 consists of 13 residues. CDR3 sequence (DNA): TGCAGTGCTTACCCCGGTGCTGACTATGGCTACACCTTC. Amino acids: CSAYPGADYGYTF.

This clonotype was recorded many times. V is TRBV18 and J is TRBJ2-1; D possibly corresponds to TRBD1 (6 bases). CDR3 length: 14 residues. Trimming took off 2 bases at V and 8 bases at J, with 13 bases between the two ends. Germline V gene data show CDR1 as KGHSH and CDR2 as LQKENI. CDR3 loop: CASSPRGTSHEQFF. CDR3 DNA: TGTGCCAGCTCACCAAGGGGGACCTCTCATGAGCAGTTCTTC.